The sequence of this T cell receptor (beta chain) was determined in a study of T cell responses to AZD1222 COVID-19 vaccine. With respect to this clone: As yet, its antigen is unknown.

In germline, CDR1 is MNHEY, CDR2 SMNVEV (reference sequence). V was pared by 4 bases and J by 4 bases, with 7 bases between. The CDR3 totals 12 residues. General study points: After two AZD1222 doses, spike-specific TCR breadth and depth rose versus day 0. Dominant CD4 TCR responses targeted spike regions 160-218 and 743-854. Only a handful of people who got AZD1222 tested seropositive at baseline.

The repertoire was sequenced with immunoSEQ multiplex PCR; TCRdb's copy has only in-frame clones and lacks some. The table shows 180,000 or so clones, with approximately 92% occurring only once. Sequencing used peripheral blood, obtained 28 days after the second dose of the MenACWY control vaccine. The receptor was derived from an adult who received the MenACWY meningococcal vaccine as a control. The rearrangement links TRBV27 to TRBJ1-2; TRBD1 is a possible D gene (6 bases). The CDR3: CASSSGAYGYTF. CDR3 DNA sequence: TGTGCCAGCAGTTCAGGGGCCTATGGCTACACCTTC.